The 6 T cell receptor beta chains below all came from one sample that was sequenced in a study of tumor-infiltrating lymphocytes in primary liver carcinoma. Both RNA and DNA were isolated together from about 19-30 mg of bulk tissue that had not been sorted. TCR beta cDNA was prepared out of roughly 0.45 ug total RNA by means of a constant-region primer. Each TCR beta library was derived from three nested multiplex PCR rounds that employed slightly modified ARM-PCR. Amplification in the first two PCR rounds was performed using TRBV1-TRBV30 forward primers and a C-beta reverse primer for approximately 10 cycles each. Each CDR3 protein gets one entry after TCRdb re-called the multiplex PCR reads with MiXCR. This sample has tens of thousands of distinct CDR3 sequences, with 55% to 75% found just once. Material: liver tumor tissue from sampling region 5. The subset was: tumor region T5, tumor centre. The receptors originated from a man between 40 and 49 years old with primary liver carcinoma and hepatitis B virus infection.

A note on this clonotype: The junction departs from the called germline gene at one end, perhaps through a read error. The chain has TRBV6-5 and TRBJ2-5, with TRBD1 matching over 8 bases. Germline CDR1 MNHEY, CDR2 SVGAGI. The CDR3 consists of 13 residues. CDR3 DNA: TGTGCCAGCCATGGACAGGGTCAAGAGACCCAATACTTC. It encodes CASHGQGQETQYF.

This clonotype was picked up one time. Here the CDR3 omits its conserved ending phenylalanine or tryptophan, so a read error is the likely source. This chain uses TRBV20-1 with TRBJ1-4, with a possible D match to TRBD1 (6 bases). From germline, CDR1 is DFQATT and CDR2 SNEGSKA (reference sequence). With 6 bases removed from V and 4 bases from J, the gap between germline ends came to 15 bases. This CDR3 is 14 amino acids long. In DNA form, the CDR3 reads TGCAGTGCCCCACAGGGTGGGATTAATGAAAAACTGTTTTAT. Residues: CSAPQGGINEKLFY.

With respect to this clonotype: In this CDR3 the conserved last residue, phenylalanine or tryptophan, is missing, so a read error is likely. This rearrangement joins TRBV7-8 to TRBJ2-2, with 7 bases fitting TRBD2. The ends lost 4 bases at V and 7 bases at J; junction bases unmatched: 15. This CDR3 has 17 amino acids. Germline CDR1 reads SGHVS; CDR2 reads FQNEAQ. CDR3 nucleotides: TGTGCCAGCAGCTCCCTTACCAGCGGAGGGAGGGGCGGGGAGCTGTTTCTT. It specifies CASSSLTSGGRGGELFL.

Comments on this clonotype: The junction does not match germline at one end; this may be a read error. This chain joins TRBV6-5 and TRBJ1-1; tentatively, D is TRBD1 (5 bases). Germline CDR1 and CDR2: MNHEY and SVGAGI. The CDR3 runs to 14 residues. CDR3 DNA sequence: TGTGCCAGCAGCTTGGGGGGAGCGAGCACTGAAGCTTCCTTT. It specifies CASSLGGASTEASF.

With respect to this clonotype: A clone one base away is much larger, so this may be a read error. The CDR3 ends on some other residue instead of the conserved phenylalanine or tryptophan, so this is likely a read error. The gene calls are TRBV5-1 and TRBJ1-1; no firm D call. This CDR3 spans 12 amino acids. CDR1 is SGHRS, CDR2 YFSETQ, per germline. Trimming left V 0 bases short and J 8 bases short, with 8 bases between. As DNA, the CDR3 is TGCGCCAGCAGCTTGGAGGGCTCAGAAGCTTTCTCT. It encodes CASSLEGSEAFS.

This clonotype was observed a handful of times. The CDR3 loop is CASSVLAREGTDTQYF. DNA of the CDR3: TGTGCCAGCAGTGTATTGGCTAGAGAGGGTACAGATACGCAGTATTTT. V and J are TRBV6-1 and TRBJ2-3; possible D gene TRBD2, 5 bases. Trimming removed 4 bases at V and 3 bases at J, with 17 bases between. The CDR3 runs to 16 residues. Germline assignment: CDR1 MNHNS and CDR2 SASEGT.